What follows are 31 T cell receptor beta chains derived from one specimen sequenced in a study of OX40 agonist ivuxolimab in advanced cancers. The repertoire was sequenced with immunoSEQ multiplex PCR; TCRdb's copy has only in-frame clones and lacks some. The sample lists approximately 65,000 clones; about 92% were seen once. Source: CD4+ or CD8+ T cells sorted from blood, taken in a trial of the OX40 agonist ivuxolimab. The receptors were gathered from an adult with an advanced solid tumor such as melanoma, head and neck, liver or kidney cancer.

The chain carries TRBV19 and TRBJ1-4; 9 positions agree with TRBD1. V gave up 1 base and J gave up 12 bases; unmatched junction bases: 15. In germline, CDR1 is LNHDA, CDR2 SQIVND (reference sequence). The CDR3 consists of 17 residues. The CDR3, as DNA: TGTGCCAGTAGTATAGGGGCGACAGGGGGAAATACGGGGGAACTGTTTTTT. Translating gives CASSIGATGGNTGELFF.

The CDR3 spells CASSLVANTGELFF. In nucleotides, the CDR3 is TGCGCCAGCAGCTTGGTTGCTAACACCGGGGAGCTGTTTTTT. This rearrangement joins TRBV5-1 to TRBJ2-2; D unclear. The germline V gene has CDR1 SGHRS and CDR2 YFSETQ. The CDR3 runs 14 residues. Trimming took off 0 bases at V and 2 bases at J, with 5 bases between the two ends.

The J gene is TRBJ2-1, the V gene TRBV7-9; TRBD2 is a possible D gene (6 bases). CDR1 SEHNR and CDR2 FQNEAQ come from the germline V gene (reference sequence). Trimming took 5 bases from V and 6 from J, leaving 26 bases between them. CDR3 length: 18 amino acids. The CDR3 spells CASSPGATQGVGFNEQFF. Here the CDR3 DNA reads TGTGCCAGCAGCCCGGGAGCCACTCAGGGAGTCGGCTTCAATGAGCAGTTCTTC.

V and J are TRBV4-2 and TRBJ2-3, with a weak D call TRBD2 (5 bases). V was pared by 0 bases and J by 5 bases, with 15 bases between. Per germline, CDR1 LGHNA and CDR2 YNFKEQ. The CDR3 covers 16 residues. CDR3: CASSQDLAVEGDTQYF. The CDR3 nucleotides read TGTGCCAGCAGCCAAGATCTCGCCGTCGAGGGAGATACGCAGTATTTT.

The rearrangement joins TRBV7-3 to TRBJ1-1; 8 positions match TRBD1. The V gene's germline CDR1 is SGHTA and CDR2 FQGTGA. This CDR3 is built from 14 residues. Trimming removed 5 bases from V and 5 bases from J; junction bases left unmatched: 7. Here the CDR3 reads CASSPPDRETEAFF. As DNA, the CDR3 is TGTGCCAGCAGCCCGCCGGACAGGGAAACTGAAGCTTTCTTT.

The CDR3 nucleotides are TGTGCCAGCACCCCCCTTCAGGGATCACCCCTCCACTTT. Translated: CASTPLQGSPLHF. The genes are TRBV6-1 and TRBJ1-6; D may be TRBD1 (5 bases). The CDR3 has 13 amino acids. CDR1 is MNHNS and CDR2 is SASEGT in the germline V gene. V gave up 7 bases and J gave up 10 bases, with 14 bases separating them.

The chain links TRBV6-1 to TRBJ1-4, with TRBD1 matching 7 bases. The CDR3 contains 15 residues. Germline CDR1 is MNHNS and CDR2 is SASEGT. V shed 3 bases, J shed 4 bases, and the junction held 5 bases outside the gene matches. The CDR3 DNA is TGTGCCAGCAGTGAGGGGACAGACGGTAATGAAAAACTGTTTTTT. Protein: CASSEGTDGNEKLFF.

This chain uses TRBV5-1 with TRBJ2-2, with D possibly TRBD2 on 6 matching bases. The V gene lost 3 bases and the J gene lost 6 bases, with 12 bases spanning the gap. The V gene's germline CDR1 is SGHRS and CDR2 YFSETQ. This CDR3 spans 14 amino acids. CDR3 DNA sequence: TGCGCCAGCAGCTCGCGGGGAGAAGCCGGGGAGCTGTTTTTT. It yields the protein CASSSRGEAGELFF.

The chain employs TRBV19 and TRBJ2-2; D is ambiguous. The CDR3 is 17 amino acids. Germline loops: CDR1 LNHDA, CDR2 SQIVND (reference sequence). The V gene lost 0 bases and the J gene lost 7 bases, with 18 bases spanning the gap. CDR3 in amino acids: CASSIEFRAGKGGELFF. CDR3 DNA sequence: TGTGCCAGTAGTATAGAATTTAGGGCCGGTAAGGGCGGGGAGCTGTTTTTT.

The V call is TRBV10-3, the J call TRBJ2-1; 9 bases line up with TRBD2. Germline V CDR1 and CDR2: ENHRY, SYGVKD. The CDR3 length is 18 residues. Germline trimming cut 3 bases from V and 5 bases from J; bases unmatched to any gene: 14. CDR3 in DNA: TGTGCCATCAGTGACCTAAAGGTGGCGGGAGGGATTAACAATGAGCAGTTCTTC. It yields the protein CAISDLKVAGGINNEQFF.

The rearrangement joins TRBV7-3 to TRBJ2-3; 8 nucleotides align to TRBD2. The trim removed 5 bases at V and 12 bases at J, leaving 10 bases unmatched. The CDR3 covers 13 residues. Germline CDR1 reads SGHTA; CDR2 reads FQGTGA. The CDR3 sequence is CASSPGAGDRQYF. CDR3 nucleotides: TGTGCCAGCAGCCCCGGAGCGGGAGATCGCCAGTATTTT.

The CDR3 DNA follows: TGTGCCAGCAGGGCCGGACAGGGGGCGATCACTGAAGCTTTCTTT. It is translated as CASRAGQGAITEAFF. The rearrangement links TRBV27 to TRBJ1-1; 11 nucleotides line up with TRBD1. V shed 6 bases and J 4 bases; nucleotides not matched to a gene: 7. Germline-derived CDR1 and CDR2 are MNHEY and SMNVEV (reference sequence). This CDR3 is built from 15 residues.

The CDR3 DNA follows: TGCAGTGCTAGTGGACTAGCGCTTTTCTTC. Its translation is CSASGLALFF. V gene TRBV20-1 combines with J gene TRBJ2-1, with 9 bases lining up with TRBD2. The germline V gene has CDR1 DFQATT and CDR2 SNEGSKA (reference sequence). The CDR3 extends over 10 amino acids. After removal of 3 bases from V and 16 bases from J, the junction contained 4 bases not matched to a gene.

Here the CDR3 reads CASSQEGRRNGANVLTF. For the CDR3, the DNA is TGTGCCAGCAGCCAAGAAGGGCGGCGGAATGGGGCCAACGTCCTGACTTTC. This sequence joins TRBV14 and TRBJ2-6; D remains unclear. Trimming left V 0 bases short and J 3 bases short, with 12 bases between. The CDR3 sequence is 17 residues long. The V gene's germline CDR1 is SGHDN and CDR2 FVKESK.

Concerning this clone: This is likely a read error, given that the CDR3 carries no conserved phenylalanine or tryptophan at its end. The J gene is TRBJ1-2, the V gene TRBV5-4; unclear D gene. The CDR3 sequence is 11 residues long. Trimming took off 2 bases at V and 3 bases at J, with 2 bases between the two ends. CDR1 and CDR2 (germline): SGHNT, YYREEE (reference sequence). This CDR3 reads CASSLDYGYTS. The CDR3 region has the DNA TGTGCCAGCAGCTTAGACTATGGCTACACCTCC.

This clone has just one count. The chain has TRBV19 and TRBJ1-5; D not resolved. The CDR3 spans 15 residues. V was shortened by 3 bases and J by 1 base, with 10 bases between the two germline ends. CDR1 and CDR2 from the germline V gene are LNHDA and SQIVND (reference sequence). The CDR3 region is CASSMGSWSNQPQHF. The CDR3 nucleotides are TGTGCCAGTAGTATGGGATCTTGGAGCAATCAGCCCCAGCATTTT. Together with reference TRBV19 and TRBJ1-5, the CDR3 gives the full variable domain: DGGITQSPKYLFRKEGQNVTLSCEQNLNHDAMYWYRQDPGQGLRLIYYSQIVNDFQKGDIAEGYSVSREKKESFPLTVTSAQKNPTAFYLCASSMGSWSNQPQHFGDGTRLSIL.

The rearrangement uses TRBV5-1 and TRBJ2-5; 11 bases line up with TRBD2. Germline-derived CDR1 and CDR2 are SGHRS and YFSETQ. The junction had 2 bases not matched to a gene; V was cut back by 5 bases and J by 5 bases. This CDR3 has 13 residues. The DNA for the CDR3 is TGCGCCAGCAGGACTAGCGGGGTGGAGACCCAGTACTTC. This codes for CASRTSGVETQYF. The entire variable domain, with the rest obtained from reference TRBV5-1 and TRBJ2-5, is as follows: KAGVTQTPRYLIKTRGQQVTLSCSPISGHRSVSWYQQTPGQGLQFLFEYFSETQRNKGNFPGRFSGRQFSNSRSEMNVSTLELGDSALYLCASRTSGVETQYFGPGTRLLVL.

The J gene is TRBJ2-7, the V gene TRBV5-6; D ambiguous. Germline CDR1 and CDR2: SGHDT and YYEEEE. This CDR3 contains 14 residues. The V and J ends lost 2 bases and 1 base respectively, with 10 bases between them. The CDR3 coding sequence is TGTGCCAGCAGCTTAGACCGAGTTTCCTACGAGCAGTACTTC. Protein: CASSLDRVSYEQYF. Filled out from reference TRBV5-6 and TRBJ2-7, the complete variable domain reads DAGVTQSPTHLIKTRGQQVTLRCSPKSGHDTVSWYQQALGQGPQFIFQYYEEEERQRGNFPDRFSGHQFPNYSSELNVNALLLGDSALYLCASSLDRVSYEQYFGPGTRLTVT.

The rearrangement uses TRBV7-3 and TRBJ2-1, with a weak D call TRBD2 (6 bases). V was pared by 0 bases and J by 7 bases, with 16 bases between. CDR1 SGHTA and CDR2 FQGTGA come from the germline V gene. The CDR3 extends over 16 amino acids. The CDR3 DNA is TGTGCCAGCAGCTTAACGTCGGGGGAGTTTCAGAATGAGCAGTTCTTC. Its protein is CASSLTSGEFQNEQFF.

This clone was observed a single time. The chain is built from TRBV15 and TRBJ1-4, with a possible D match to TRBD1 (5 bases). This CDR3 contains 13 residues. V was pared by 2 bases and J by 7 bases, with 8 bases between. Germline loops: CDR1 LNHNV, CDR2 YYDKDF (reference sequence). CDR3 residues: CATSRQGVEKLFF. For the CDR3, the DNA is TGTGCCACCAGCAGACAGGGAGTTGAAAAACTGTTTTTT.

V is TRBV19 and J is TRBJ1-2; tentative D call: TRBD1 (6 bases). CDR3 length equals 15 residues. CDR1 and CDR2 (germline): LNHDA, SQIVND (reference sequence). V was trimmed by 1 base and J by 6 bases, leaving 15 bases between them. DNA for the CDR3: TGTGCCAGTAGTATAGGTTCAGGGGCCTGGGATGGCTACACCTTC. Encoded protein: CASSIGSGAWDGYTF.

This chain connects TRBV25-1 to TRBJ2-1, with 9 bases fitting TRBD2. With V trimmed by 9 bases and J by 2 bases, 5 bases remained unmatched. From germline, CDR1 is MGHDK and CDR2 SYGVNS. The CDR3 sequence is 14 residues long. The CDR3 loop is CASQTSGTYNEQFF. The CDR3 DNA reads TGTGCCAGTCAGACTAGCGGCACCTACAATGAGCAGTTCTTC.

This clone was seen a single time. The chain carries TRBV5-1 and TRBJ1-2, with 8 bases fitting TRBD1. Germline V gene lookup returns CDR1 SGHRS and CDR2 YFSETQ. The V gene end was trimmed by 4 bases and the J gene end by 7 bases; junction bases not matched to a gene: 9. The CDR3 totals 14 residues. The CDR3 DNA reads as TGCGCCAGCAGCGTGGGACAGGAGGAGATTGGCTACACCTTC. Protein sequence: CASSVGQEEIGYTF.

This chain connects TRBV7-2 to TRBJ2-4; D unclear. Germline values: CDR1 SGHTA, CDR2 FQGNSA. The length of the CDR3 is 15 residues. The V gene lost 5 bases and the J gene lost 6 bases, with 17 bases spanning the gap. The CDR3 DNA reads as TGTGCCAGCAGCCAACCCCCGGGTCTCAGAAACATTCAGTACTTC. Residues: CASSQPPGLRNIQYF.

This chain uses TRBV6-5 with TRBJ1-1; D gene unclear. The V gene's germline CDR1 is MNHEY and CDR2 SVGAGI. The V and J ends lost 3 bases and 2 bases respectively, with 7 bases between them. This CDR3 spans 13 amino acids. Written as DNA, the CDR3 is TGTGCCAGCAGTTATCTAGATAACACTGAAGCTTTCTTT. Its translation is CASSYLDNTEAFF.

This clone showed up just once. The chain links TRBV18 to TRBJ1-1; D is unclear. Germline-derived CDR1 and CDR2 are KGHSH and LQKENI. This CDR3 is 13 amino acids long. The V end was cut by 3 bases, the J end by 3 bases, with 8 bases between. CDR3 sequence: CASSPLRDTEAFF. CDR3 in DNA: TGTGCCAGCTCACCCCTTCGGGACACTGAAGCTTTCTTT.

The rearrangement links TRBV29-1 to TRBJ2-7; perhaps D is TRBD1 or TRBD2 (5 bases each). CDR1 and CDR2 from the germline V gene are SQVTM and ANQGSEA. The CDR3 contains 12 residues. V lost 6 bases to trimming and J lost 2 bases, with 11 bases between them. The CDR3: CSVRPGPYEQYF. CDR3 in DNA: TGCAGCGTGAGGCCGGGGCCCTACGAGCAGTACTTC.

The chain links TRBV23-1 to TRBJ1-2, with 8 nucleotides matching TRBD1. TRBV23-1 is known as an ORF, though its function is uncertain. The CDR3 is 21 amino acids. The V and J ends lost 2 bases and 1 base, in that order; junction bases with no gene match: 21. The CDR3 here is CASSQTSKGQGIREVNYGYTF. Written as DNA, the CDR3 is TGCGCCAGCAGTCAAACATCCAAAGGACAGGGTATTCGTGAGGTTAACTATGGCTACACCTTC.

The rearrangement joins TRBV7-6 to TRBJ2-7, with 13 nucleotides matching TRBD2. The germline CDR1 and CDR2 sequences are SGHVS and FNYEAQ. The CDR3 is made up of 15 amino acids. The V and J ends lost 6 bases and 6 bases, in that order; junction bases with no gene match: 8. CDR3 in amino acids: CASSRGTSGDREQYF. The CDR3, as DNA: TGTGCCAGCAGTAGAGGGACTAGCGGGGATCGCGAGCAGTACTTC.

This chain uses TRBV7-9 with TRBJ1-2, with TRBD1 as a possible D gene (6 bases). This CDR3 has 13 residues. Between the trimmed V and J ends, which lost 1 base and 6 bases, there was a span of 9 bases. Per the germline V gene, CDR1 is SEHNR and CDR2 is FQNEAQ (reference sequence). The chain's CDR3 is CASSLDRENGYTF. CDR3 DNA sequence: TGTGCCAGCAGCTTAGACAGGGAGAATGGCTACACCTTC.

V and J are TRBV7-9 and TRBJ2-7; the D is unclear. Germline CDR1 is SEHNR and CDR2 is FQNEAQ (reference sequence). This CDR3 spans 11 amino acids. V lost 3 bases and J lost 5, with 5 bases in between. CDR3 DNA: TGTGCCAGCAGCTTGAAGCACGAGCAGTACTTC. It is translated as CASSLKHEQYF. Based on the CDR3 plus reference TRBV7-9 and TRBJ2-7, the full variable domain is DTGVSQNPRHKITKRGQNVTFRCDPISEHNRLYWYRQTLGQGPEFLTYFQNEAQLEKSRLLSDRFSAERPKGSFSTLEIQRTEQGDSAMYLCASSLKHEQYFGPGTRLTVT.